Presented here are 27 T cell receptor beta chains from one specimen sequenced in a study of CD4 and CD8 cells across lung adenocarcinoma regions. TCRdb re-derived calls from the PCR reads in MiXCR, one entry per CDR3 protein. The sample contains over 15,000 distinct CDR3 sequences, roughly half of which appear only once. The sample consisted of CD8+ T cells from the center of a lung tumor. The receptors come from a female donor with lung adenocarcinoma. The CD4 and CD8 labels of this study may be unreliable.

A note on this clonotype: One end of the junction varies from germline; a read error may be responsible. The rearrangement links TRBV6-1 to TRBJ2-3; possible D gene TRBD2, 6 bases. Germline CDR1 reads MNHNS; CDR2 reads SASEGT. The CDR3 is 15 amino acids. CDR3 sequence: CARSDGSSVSDTQYF. Written as DNA, the CDR3 is TGTGCCAGGAGTGACGGGAGCAGCGTCTCAGATACGCAGTATTTC.

By share, this clonotype ranks as medium-sized. The chain combines TRBV6-1 with TRBJ2-7; D is uncertain. CDR3 length equals 11 residues. The germline V and J ends were trimmed by 11 bases and 3 bases, with 11 bases remaining between them. Germline CDR1 MNHNS, CDR2 SASEGT. As DNA, the CDR3 is TGTGCCGCGGACGGCTACTACGAGCAGTACTTC. Its protein is CAADGYYEQYF.

The V and J genes are TRBV7-2 and TRBJ2-4; TRBD1 is a possible D gene (5 bases). The J call may not be correct, given that the DNA end is closer to TRBJ2-5. The CDR3 length is 12 residues. Germline V gene sequence: CDR1 SGHTA, CDR2 FQGNSA. The CDR3 loop is CASSPQGETQYF. CDR3 bases: TGTGCCAGCAGCCCCCAGGGTGAGACCCAGTACTTC.

V usage is TRBV27 and J usage is TRBJ1-1; perhaps TRBD1 as D (6 bases). Germline CDR1 is MNHEY and CDR2 is SMNVEV (reference sequence). V lost 5 bases and J lost 3, with 16 bases in between. CDR3 size: 15 residues. The CDR3 protein is CASSPLGAQDTEAFF. The CDR3 DNA is TGTGCCAGCAGTCCCCTGGGGGCGCAGGACACTGAAGCTTTCTTT.

This clonotype was seen a handful of times. The V call is TRBV6-1, the J call TRBJ2-5, with D unresolved. The ends were cut back, 8 bases at V and 4 bases at J, with 8 bases in the middle. Germline V CDR1 and CDR2: MNHNS, SASEGT. The CDR3 is made up of 11 amino acids. CDR3 DNA sequence: TGTGCCAGCCTATTCGTAGAGACCCAGTACTTC. Protein product: CASLFVETQYF.

As concerns this clonotype: One end of the junction is discordant with germline, which a read error may explain. This chain links TRBV6-1 with TRBJ2-4; 10 bases align to TRBD2. The CDR3 loop spans 14 amino acids. Germline V lookup: CDR1 MNHNS, CDR2 SASEGT. CDR3 protein: CASSERVSGGGPFF. CDR3 in DNA: TGTGCCAGCAGTGAACGGGTGAGCGGGGGGGGTCCGTTCTTC.

This clonotype has more than one count but fewer than ten. Just one base apart from a much larger clone, this may be a read error. This sequence joins TRBV12-3 or TRBV12-4 and TRBJ2-1, with 11 bases fitting TRBD1. V dropped 6 bases and J dropped 10; count of bases not matched to a gene: 8. CDR3 length: 14 amino acids. The CDR3 DNA reads TGTGCCAGCAGCAGGACAGGGGGCATATACGAGCAGTTCTTC. It translates to CASSRTGGIYEQFF.

The rearrangement joins TRBV12-3 or TRBV12-4 to TRBJ2-5, with 8 bases that match TRBD2. The ends lost 6 bases at V and 11 bases at J; junction bases unmatched: 20. This CDR3 contains 16 residues. CDR3 coding DNA: TGTGCCAGCAGACCCGGGGGGGGGCCCGAAAGGGAAGAGCAGTACTTC. Residues: CASRPGGGPEREEQYF.

In the case of this clonotype: One end of the junction fails to match germline, which may point to a read error. V gene TRBV6-1 combines with J gene TRBJ2-2; D may be TRBD2 (6 bases). The J call may be faulty, since TRBJ2-3 better matches the DNA end. CDR1 is MNHNS and CDR2 is SASEGT in the germline V gene. CDR3 length: 16 amino acids. Here the CDR3 DNA reads TGTGCCAGCAGTGACCCCCCTGGGGGGTGCACAGAGACGCAGTATTTT. The encoded protein is CASSDPPGGCTETQYF.

A remark on this clonotype: The junction shows a germline mismatch at one end, possibly a read error. The chain recombines TRBV6-5 with TRBJ2-5, with D tentatively TRBD1 or TRBD2 (6 bases each). CDR3 length equals 15 residues. Per the germline V gene, CDR1 is MNHEY and CDR2 is SVGAGI. The CDR3 DNA reads as TGTGCCAGGAGTCACGGGGGCCGCGGACAAGAGACTCAGTACTTC. Translation gives CARSHGGRGQETQYF.

There are many counts of this clonotype. The V call is TRBV6-1, the J call TRBJ2-1, with 7 nucleotides matching TRBD2. After removal of 8 bases from V and 2 bases from J, the junction contained 9 bases not matched to a gene. Germline loops: CDR1 MNHNS, CDR2 SASEGT. The CDR3 is 15 amino acids. CDR3 DNA sequence: TGTGCCAGCGTAAAAACTAGCGATACCTACAATGAGCAGTTCTTC. It translates to CASVKTSDTYNEQFF.

The J gene is TRBJ2-3, the V gene TRBV27; D could derive from TRBD1 or TRBD2 (6 bases each). Gene TRBJ2-7 matches the end of the DNA better, so the J call may be wrong. Germline V gene lookup returns CDR1 MNHEY and CDR2 SMNVEV (reference sequence). The CDR3 spans 15 residues. The CDR3 DNA reads as TGTGCCAGGGGTTTCGGGGGCCGAAGCAAAGATACGCAGTACTTC. Protein: CARGFGGRSKDTQYF.

This clonotype was observed many times. This chain connects TRBV10-3 to TRBJ2-3; D might be TRBD2 (6 bases). There are 15 residues in the CDR3. Deletions cut 6 bases from V and 5 bases from J, with 18 bases between. Germline loops: CDR1 ENHRY, CDR2 SYGVKD. The CDR3 loop reads CAIRERQGGRDTQYF. The CDR3 DNA reads TGTGCCATCAGAGAAAGGCAGGGAGGAAGAGATACGCAGTATTTT.

The V call is TRBV6-5, the J call TRBJ2-3, with 10 bases that match TRBD2. The J segment lost 3 bases and the V segment lost 3 bases, leaving 6 bases of the junction unmatched. The CDR3 is 16 residues long. Germline-derived CDR1 and CDR2 are MNHEY and SVGAGI. In DNA, the CDR3 is TGTGCCAGCAGTTATTCAAGCGGGGGGGTAACAGATACGCAGTATTTT. Translated, it gives CASSYSSGGVTDTQYF.

J is TRBJ2-1 and V is TRBV12-3 or TRBV12-4; no clear D. The CDR3 loop spans 16 amino acids. Trimming shortened V by 2 bases and J by 9 bases, and 20 bases separated the two germline ends. CDR3 residues: CASSLSTQTPHSEQFF. For the CDR3, the DNA is TGTGCCAGCAGTTTATCGACGCAAACCCCTCACAGTGAGCAGTTCTTC.

There are many counts of this clonotype. The chain employs TRBV7-2 and TRBJ2-6, with D perhaps TRBD2 (5 bases). Trimming removed 11 bases at V and 1 base at J, with 18 bases between. The CDR3 has 16 residues. Germline assignment: CDR1 SGHTA and CDR2 FQGNSA. The CDR3 protein is CAEGAVSLSGANVLTF. The CDR3 DNA reads as TGTGCCGAGGGAGCGGTCAGCCTATCTGGGGCCAACGTCCTGACTTTC.

A remark on this clonotype: This may be a read error: a much more frequent sequence differs by one nucleotide. The V call is TRBV9, the J call TRBJ2-1; D not certain. The J call may be in error: the DNA end matches TRBJ2-7 better. Germline V CDR1 and CDR2: SGDLS, YYNGEE. The CDR3 loop spans 14 amino acids. The CDR3 DNA is TGTGCCAGCAGCGTAGGCCCACCAGGTGTGGAGCAGTACTTC. Translated, it gives CASSVGPPGVEQYF.

The V call is TRBV10-3, the J call TRBJ2-6; the match to TRBD1 covers 7 bases. The CDR3 sequence is 13 residues long. Germline V gene lookup returns CDR1 ENHRY and CDR2 SYGVKD. V was clipped by 10 bases and J by 2 bases; unmatched bases: 2. The CDR3 spells CANRGTGANVLTF. The CDR3 nucleotides are TGTGCCAACAGGGGAACTGGGGCCAACGTCCTGACTTTC.

The chain employs TRBV6-2 or TRBV6-3 and TRBJ2-1, with TRBD1 identical over 9 bases. The J call is in doubt because the DNA end fits TRBJ2-5 better. Per the germline V gene, CDR1 is MNHEY and CDR2 is SVGEGT. The CDR3 length is 13 residues. The CDR3 DNA reads TGTGCCAGCAGACGACAGGGGGTAGAGACCCAGTACTTC. This sequence encodes CASRRQGVETQYF.

On this clonotype: At one of its ends the junction is not consistent with the germline gene, which may arise from a read error. The rearrangement joins TRBV6-1 to TRBJ2-3, with TRBD2 identical over 8 bases. Germline V gene data show CDR1 as MNHNS and CDR2 as SASEGT. This CDR3 region has 16 residues. CDR3 bases: TGTGCCAGCAGGCCTAAGGAGCGGGGGTATTCCGATACGCTGTATTTT. This translates into CASRPKERGYSDTLYF.

This chain connects TRBV6-5 to TRBJ2-7, with a possible D match to TRBD1 (6 bases). V lost 2 bases and J lost 2, with 10 bases in between. The CDR3 loop spans 14 amino acids. Germline V gives CDR1 MNHEY, CDR2 SVGAGI. The CDR3 region is CASSYGQSTYEQYF. Written as DNA, the CDR3 is TGTGCCAGCAGTTACGGACAGAGCACCTACGAGCAGTACTTC.

This clonotype showed up many times. The J gene is TRBJ1-2, the V gene TRBV6-1, with D perhaps matching TRBD1 (5 bases). The CDR3 is made up of 12 amino acids. Per germline, CDR1 MNHNS and CDR2 SASEGT. CDR3: CPQRGQGYGYTF. Here the CDR3 DNA reads TGTCCCCAGAGGGGTCAGGGCTATGGCTACACCTTC.

This clonotype was seen a few times. The chain joins TRBV27 to TRBJ2-1; 11 bases are shared with TRBD2. The J segment lost 4 bases and the V segment lost 9 bases, leaving 5 bases of the junction unmatched. The CDR3 spans 14 residues. CDR1 is MNHEY and CDR2 is SMNVEV in the germline V gene (reference sequence). As DNA, the CDR3 is TGTGCCAGTTCGACTAGCGGGGAGTACAATGAGCAGTTCTTC. Translation: CASSTSGEYNEQFF.

V and J are TRBV6-1 and TRBJ2-1; TRBD1 matches 9 bases. The assigned J gene may be wrong: the sequence end matches TRBJ2-7 better. CDR3 length equals 15 residues. Germline CDR1 reads MNHNS; CDR2 reads SASEGT. The CDR3 protein is CASSGNRDRVYEQYF. The CDR3 DNA follows: TGTGCCAGCAGCGGAAATCGGGACAGGGTGTACGAGCAGTACTTC.

CDR3 residues: CASSSWLRGTDTQYF. The CDR3 DNA reads as TGTGCCAGCAGTTCGTGGTTAAGGGGCACAGATACGCAGTATTTT. The V and J genes are TRBV27 and TRBJ2-3, with D unclear. In germline, CDR1 is MNHEY, CDR2 SMNVEV (reference sequence). This CDR3 contains 15 residues. V gave up 4 bases and J gave up 1 base, with 12 bases separating them.

This clonotype was counted many times. The V and J genes are TRBV6-1 and TRBJ1-2, with unresolved D. The CDR3 has 13 residues. V lost 10 bases to trimming and J lost 2 bases, with 14 bases between them. The germline CDR1 and CDR2 sequences are MNHNS and SASEGT. As DNA, the CDR3 is TGTGCCACCGACACGGGGATGAACTATGGCTACACCTTC. It translates to CATDTGMNYGYTF.

The J gene is TRBJ2-3, the V gene TRBV18; 9 positions agree with TRBD1. The CDR3 extends over 14 amino acids. From germline, CDR1 is KGHSH and CDR2 LQKENI. V gave up 8 bases and J gave up 1 base; unmatched junction bases: 4. CDR3: CASQQGARTDTQYF. The CDR3 region has the DNA TGTGCCAGCCAACAGGGGGCCCGCACAGATACGCAGTATTTT.